This TCR beta chain originates from a study of T cells in Graves' hyperthyroidism and ophthalmopathy. Findings and caveats of the study: Blood also showed most of the thyroid clonotypes that were expanded above 0.001.

As for this clonotype: What it binds is unknown.

The CDR3 runs 15 residues. V was pared by 5 bases and J by 2 bases, with 7 bases of the junction left unmatched. Germline V CDR1 and CDR2: SGDLS, YYNGEE. The study enrolled patients aged 18 to 65 with newly diagnosed hyperthyroidism of under 2 months' duration. The TCR beta CDR3 regions underwent amplification using RNA transcripts as the source. The TCR CDR3 was amplified in a first-round RT-PCR using the HTBI primer set. TCRdb reprocessed the multiplex PCR reads with MiXCR, giving one entry per CDR3 protein. This table has fewer than 700,000 distinct CDR3 sequences, about a sixth appearing once. V usage is TRBV9 and J usage is TRBJ2-7; 10 nucleotides match TRBD1. The sample taken for sequencing was blood. The receptor was derived from a woman aged 30 to 39 with Graves' hyperthyroidism. For the CDR3, the DNA is TGTGCCAGCAGACCGGGACAGGGGAACCCCTACGAGCAGTACTTC. Residues: CASRPGQGNPYEQYF.